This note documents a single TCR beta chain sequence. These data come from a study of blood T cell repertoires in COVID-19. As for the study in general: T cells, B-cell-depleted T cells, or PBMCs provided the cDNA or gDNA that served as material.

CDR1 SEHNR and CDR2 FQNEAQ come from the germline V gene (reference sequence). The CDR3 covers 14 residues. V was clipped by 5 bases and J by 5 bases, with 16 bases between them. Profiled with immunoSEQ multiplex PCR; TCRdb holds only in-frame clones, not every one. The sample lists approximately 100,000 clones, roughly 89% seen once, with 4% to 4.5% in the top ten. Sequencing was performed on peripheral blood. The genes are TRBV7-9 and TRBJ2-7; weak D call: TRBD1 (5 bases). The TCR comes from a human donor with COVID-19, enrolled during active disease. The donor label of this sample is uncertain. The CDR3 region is CASSNGRLGHEQYF. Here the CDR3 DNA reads TGTGCCAGCAGCAACGGCAGGTTGGGGCACGAGCAGTACTTC.